The TCR beta chain described here comes from a study of graft-versus-host responses after intestinal transplantation. Study background: Multivisceral, liver-intestinal, or isolated intestinal transplants were given to recipients. Every recipient underwent anti-thymocyte globulin induction, then tacrolimus and steroids for three to four years. Study observations and caveats: Ileal or blood samples showed some GvH clones first, and such clones were also found in recipient marrow.

Some clones are missing from TCRdb's copy, which holds only in-frame ones; the method was immunoSEQ multiplex PCR. This sample carries 85,000 to 100,000 clones, 75% to 90% of them seen once, and the ten largest clones take around 0.1%. This clone was seen a few times. The antigen is undetermined. V gave up 8 bases and J gave up 4 bases, with 20 bases separating them. This CDR3 contains 15 residues. Germline-derived CDR1 and CDR2 are MNHEY and SVGAGI. The sequencing used unstimulated CD4+ T cells sorted from spleen or lymph node cells, collected before intestinal transplant. The J gene is TRBJ1-2, the V gene TRBV6-5, with D maybe TRBD1 (6 bases). This TCR was sampled from a human donor who received an intestinal transplant. The CDR3 sequence is CASCSRAGDGYGYTF. The CDR3 region has the DNA TGTGCCAGCTGTAGTCGGGCAGGGGACGGCTATGGCTACACCTTC.